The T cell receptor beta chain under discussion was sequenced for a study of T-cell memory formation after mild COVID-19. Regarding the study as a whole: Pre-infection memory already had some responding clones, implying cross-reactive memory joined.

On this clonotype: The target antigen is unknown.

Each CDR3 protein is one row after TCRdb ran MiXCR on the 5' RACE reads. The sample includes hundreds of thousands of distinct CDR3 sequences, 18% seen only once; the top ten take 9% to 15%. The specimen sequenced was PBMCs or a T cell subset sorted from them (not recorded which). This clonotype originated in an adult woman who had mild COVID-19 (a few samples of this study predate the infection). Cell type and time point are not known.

The CDR3 region is CASSLSGNPQYF. The DNA of the CDR3 is TGTGCCAGCAGCTTGAGCGGGAACCCTCAGTATTTT. V gene TRBV7-9 combines with J gene TRBJ2-3; 7 bases agree with TRBD2. The length of the CDR3 is 12 residues. J was trimmed by 12 bases and V by 3 bases; bases with no gene match: 6. Germline CDR1 reads SEHNR; CDR2 reads FQNEAQ (reference sequence).